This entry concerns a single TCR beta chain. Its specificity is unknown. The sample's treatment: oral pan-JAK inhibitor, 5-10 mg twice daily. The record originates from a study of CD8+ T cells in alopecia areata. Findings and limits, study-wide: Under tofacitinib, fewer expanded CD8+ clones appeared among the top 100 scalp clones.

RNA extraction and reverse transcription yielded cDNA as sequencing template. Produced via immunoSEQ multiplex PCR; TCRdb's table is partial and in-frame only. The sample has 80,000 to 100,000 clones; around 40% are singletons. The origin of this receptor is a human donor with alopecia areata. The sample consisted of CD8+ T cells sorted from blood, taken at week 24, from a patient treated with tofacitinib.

DNA for the CDR3: TGCAGTGCTAGAGAGGGCGAGCAGTACTTC. Translated: CSAREGEQYF. The chain joins TRBV20-1 to TRBJ2-7; D gene unclear. V lost 0 bases and J lost 6, with 3 bases in between. Germline loops: CDR1 DFQATT, CDR2 SNEGSKA (reference sequence). CDR3 size: 10 residues.